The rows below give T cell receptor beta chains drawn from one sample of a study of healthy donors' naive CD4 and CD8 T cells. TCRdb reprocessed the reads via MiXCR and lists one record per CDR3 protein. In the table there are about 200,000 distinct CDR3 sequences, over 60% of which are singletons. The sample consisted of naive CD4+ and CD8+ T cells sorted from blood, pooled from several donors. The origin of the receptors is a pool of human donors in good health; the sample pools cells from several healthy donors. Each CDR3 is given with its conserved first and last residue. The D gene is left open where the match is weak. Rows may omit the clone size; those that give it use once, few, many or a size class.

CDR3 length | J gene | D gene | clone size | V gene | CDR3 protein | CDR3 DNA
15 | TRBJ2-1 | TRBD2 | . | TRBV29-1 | CSVEGLAGGWNEQFF | TGCAGCGTTGAGGGGTTAGCGGGAGGTTGGAATGAGCAGTTCTTC
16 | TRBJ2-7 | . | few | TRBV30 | CAWSKDTGILDDEQYF | TGTGCCTGGAGTAAAGATACAGGGATCTTAGATGACGAGCAGTACTTC
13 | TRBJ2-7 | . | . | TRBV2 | CASSVLLIHEQYF | TGTGCCAGCAGTGTCTTACTGATCCACGAGCAGTACTTC
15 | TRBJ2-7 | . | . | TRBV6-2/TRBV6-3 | CASSSFLGTYNEQYF | TGTGCCAGCAGTTCCTTTCTCGGGACTTACAATGAGCAGTACTTC
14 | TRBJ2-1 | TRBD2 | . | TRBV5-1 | CASSPTSATNEQFF | TGCGCCAGCAGCCCCACTAGCGCGACCAATGAGCAGTTCTTC
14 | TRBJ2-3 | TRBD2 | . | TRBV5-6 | CASSSAGTTDTQYF | TGTGCCAGCAGCTCAGCGGGAACCACAGATACGCAGTATTTT
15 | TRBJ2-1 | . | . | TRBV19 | CASSIPRGSYNEQFF | TGTGCCAGTAGTATCCCCAGGGGATCCTACAATGAGCAGTTCTTC
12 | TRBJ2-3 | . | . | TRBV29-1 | CSVLQGSDTQYF | TGCAGCGTTTTACAGGGCTCAGATACGCAGTATTTT
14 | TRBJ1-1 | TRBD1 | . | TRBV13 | CASRSRTGGTEAFF | TGTGCCAGCAGATCTAGGACAGGGGGAACTGAAGCTTTCTTT
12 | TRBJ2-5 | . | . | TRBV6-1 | CASSEVGETQYF | TGTGCCAGCAGTGAAGTGGGAGAGACCCAGTACTTC
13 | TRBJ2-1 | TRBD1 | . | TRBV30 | CACLRGTYNEQFF | TGTGCCTGTCTCAGGGGGACCTACAATGAGCAGTTCTTC
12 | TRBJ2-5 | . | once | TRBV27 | CASNWPGETQYF | TGTGCCAGCAATTGGCCCGGGGAGACCCAGTACTTC
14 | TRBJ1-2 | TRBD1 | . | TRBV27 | CASSKTGTDYGYTF | TGTGCCAGCAGTAAAACCGGGACAGACTATGGCTACACCTTC
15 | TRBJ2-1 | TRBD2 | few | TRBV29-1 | CSVEGSGTSYNEQFF | TGCAGCGTTGAGGGTAGCGGGACTTCCTACAATGAGCAGTTCTTC
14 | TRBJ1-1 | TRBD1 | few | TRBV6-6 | CASSSQGEDTEAFF | TGTGCCAGCAGTTCCCAGGGGGAGGATACTGAAGCTTTCTTT
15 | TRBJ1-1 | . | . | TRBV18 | CASSPSAREGAEAFF | TGTGCCAGCTCACCAAGTGCGAGGGAAGGGGCTGAAGCTTTCTTT
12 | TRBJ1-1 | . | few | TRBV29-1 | CSVGRENTEAFF | TGCAGCGTTGGCAGGGAGAACACTGAAGCTTTCTTT
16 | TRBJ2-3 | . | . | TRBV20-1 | CSARDRLAQFTDTQYF | TGCAGTGCTAGAGATAGGCTAGCCCAATTCACAGATACGCAGTATTTT
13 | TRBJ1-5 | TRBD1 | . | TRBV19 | CASNLRGNQPQHF | TGTGCCAGTAACCTCAGGGGGAATCAGCCCCAGCATTTT
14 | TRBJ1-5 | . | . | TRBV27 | CASSPWDSNQPQHF | TGTGCCAGCAGTCCCTGGGACAGCAATCAGCCCCAGCATTTT
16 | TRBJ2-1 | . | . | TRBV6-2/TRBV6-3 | CASNTRTIGFYNEQFF | TGTGCCAGCAACACCCGGACGATCGGGTTCTACAATGAGCAGTTCTTC
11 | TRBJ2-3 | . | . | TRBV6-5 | CASSTTDTQYF | TGTGCCAGCAGCACCACAGATACGCAGTATTTT
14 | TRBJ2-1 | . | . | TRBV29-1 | CSVWGVPGYNEQFF | TGCAGCGTTTGGGGGGTCCCCGGGTACAATGAGCAGTTCTTC
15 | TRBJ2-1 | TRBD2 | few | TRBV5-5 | CASRPTSGVGYEQFF | TGTGCCAGCAGACCGACTAGCGGGGTGGGTTATGAGCAGTTCTTC
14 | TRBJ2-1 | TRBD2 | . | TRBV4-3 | CASSQVSGANEQFF | TGCGCCAGCAGCCAAGTTAGCGGGGCCAATGAGCAGTTCTTC
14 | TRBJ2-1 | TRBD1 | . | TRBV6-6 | CASSYDRVNNEQFF | TGTGCCAGCAGTTACGACAGGGTGAACAATGAGCAGTTCTTC
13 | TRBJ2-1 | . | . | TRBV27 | CASGGSSYNEQFF | TGTGCCAGCGGAGGGAGCTCCTACAATGAGCAGTTCTTC
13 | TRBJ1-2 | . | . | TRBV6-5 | CASTRGHNYGYTF | TGTGCCAGCACCCGAGGGCATAACTATGGCTACACCTTC
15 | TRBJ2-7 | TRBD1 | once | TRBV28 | CASSSTQGQIYEQYF | TGTGCCAGCAGTTCCACCCAGGGACAGATCTACGAGCAGTACTTC
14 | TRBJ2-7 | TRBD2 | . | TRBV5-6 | CASSSIAERGEQYF | TGTGCCAGCAGCTCAATAGCGGAGCGGGGCGAGCAGTACTTC
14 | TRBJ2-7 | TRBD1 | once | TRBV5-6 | CASSLGQGADEQYF | TGTGCCAGCAGCCTCGGACAGGGGGCGGACGAGCAGTACTTC
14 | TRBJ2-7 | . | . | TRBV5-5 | CASSSAWTVYEQYF | TGTGCCAGCAGCTCAGCATGGACAGTCTACGAGCAGTACTTC
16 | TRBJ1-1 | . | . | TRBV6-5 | CASSYGPGHRNTEAFF | TGTGCCAGCAGTTACGGACCGGGACATCGAAACACTGAAGCTTTCTTT
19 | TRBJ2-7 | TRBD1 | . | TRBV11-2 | CASASLVSLRDRASYEQYF | TGTGCCAGCGCCAGCTTAGTGTCCCTCCGGGACAGGGCCTCCTACGAGCAGTACTTC
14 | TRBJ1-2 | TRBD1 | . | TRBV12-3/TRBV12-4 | CASSTRDRIYGYTF | TGTGCCAGCAGTACCCGGGACAGGATCTATGGCTACACCTTC
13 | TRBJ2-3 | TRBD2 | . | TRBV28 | CASESSGGDTQYF | TGTGCCAGCGAATCTAGCGGAGGAGATACGCAGTATTTT
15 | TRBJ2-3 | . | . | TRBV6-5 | CASSYSSGDTDTQYF | TGTGCCAGCAGTTACTCGTCGGGAGACACAGATACGCAGTATTTT